This is a list of T cell receptor beta chains from one sample in a study of regulatory T cells in long-lasting Graves disease. TCRdb independently ran MiXCR on the multiplex PCR reads; one entry per CDR3 protein. The sample includes 600,000 to 650,000 distinct CDR3 sequences, less than 20% seen only once; the top ten take more than 15%. The sample was also reused in another study, on T cells in Graves' hyperthyroidism and ophthalmopathy.

The input for sequencing was peripheral blood mononuclear cells (PBMCs), taken at new diagnosis, from a patient treated with antithyroid drugs. These TCRs come from a woman aged 25 to 39 with Graves disease. Each CDR3 is given with its conserved first and last residue. A D gene is named only where the DNA matches it firmly. Size values are once, few and many counts, or a class for expanded clones, and some rows have none.

V,D,J,size,CDR3,DNA
TRBV5-6,NA,TRBJ2-1,many,CASSPTGDLAYNEQFF,TGTGCCAGCAGCCCCACGGGGGACCTCGCCTACAATGAGCAGTTCTTC
TRBV12-3/TRBV12-4,TRBD2,TRBJ2-3,NA,CASKGLGLGGTDTQYF,TGTGCCAGCAAGGGGCTCGGACTAGGGGGCACAGATACGCAGTATTTT
TRBV20-1,NA,TRBJ1-1,many,CSARDFTPTGFTEAFF,TGCAGTGCTAGAGATTTTACCCCGACCGGGTTCACTGAAGCTTTCTTT
TRBV18,TRBD2,TRBJ2-7,few,CASSPRGLAGDEQYF,TGTGCCAGCTCACCGAGAGGACTAGCGGGAGACGAGCAGTACTTC
TRBV12-3/TRBV12-4,NA,TRBJ1-1,many,CASSPANTEAFF,TGTGCCAGCAGTCCAGCGAACACTGAAGCTTTCTTT
TRBV27,NA,TRBJ1-3,once,CASTTRAGSGNTIYF,TGTGCCAGCACCACGAGGGCAGGTTCTGGAAACACCATATATTTT
TRBV3-1,NA,TRBJ2-4,NA,CASSQGATGATHF,TGTGCCAGCAGCCAAGGGGCGACTGGGGCCACTCACTTC
TRBV28,TRBD2,TRBJ2-1,NA,CASSLGGEGNEQFF,TGTGCCAGCAGTCTCGGCGGGGAGGGGAATGAGCAGTTCTTC
TRBV11-2,TRBD1,TRBJ2-7,many,CASSSQGVNYEQYF,TGTGCCAGCAGCTCGCAGGGGGTCAACTACGAGCAGTACTTC
TRBV20-1,NA,TRBJ1-3,few,CSATKGISGNTIYF,TGCAGTGCGACCAAAGGGATCTCTGGAAACACCATATATTTT
TRBV27,TRBD1,TRBJ1-3,few,CASRQGETGNTIYF,TGTGCCAGTCGACAGGGAGAGACTGGAAACACCATATATTTT
TRBV7-6,NA,TRBJ2-7,few,CASSLIQGRKDEQYF,TGTGCCAGCAGCTTAATACAGGGCAGGAAGGACGAGCAGTACTTC
TRBV13,TRBD2,TRBJ2-3,many,CASSPGLVDTDTQYF,TGTGCCAGCAGCCCGGGACTAGTGGACACAGATACGCAGTATTTT
TRBV7-2,NA,TRBJ2-3,many,CASSSKLGERQYF,TGTGCCAGCAGCTCCAAGTTAGGAGAAAGGCAGTATTTT
TRBV3-1,TRBD1,TRBJ2-7,NA,CASSGGQGAGSF,TGTGCCAGCAGCGGAGGACAGGGGGCAGGTAGCTTC
TRBV6-1,NA,TRBJ2-6,few,CASSYDRRQDSGANVLTF,TGTGCCAGCAGTTACGATAGGCGACAGGACTCTGGGGCCAACGTCCTGACTTTC
TRBV28,NA,TRBJ1-4,many,CASTPATVLGEKLFF,TGTGCCAGCACCCCCGCGACCGTTCTCGGTGAAAAACTGTTTTTT
TRBV5-1,TRBD1,TRBJ2-1,few,CASSRGQGAYNEQFF,TGCGCCAGCAGCCGGGGACAGGGGGCCTACAATGAGCAGTTCTTC
TRBV3-1,TRBD2,TRBJ2-7,NA,CASSQAPSGLYEQYF,TGTGCCAGCAGCCAAGCCCCTAGCGGACTCTACGAGCAGTACTTC
TRBV12-3/TRBV12-4,NA,TRBJ1-1,many,CASSFMWGGTEAFF,TGTGCCAGCAGTTTTATGTGGGGTGGGACTGAAGCTTTCTTT
TRBV6-5,TRBD2,TRBJ2-1,NA,CASSYRASGITYNEQFF,TGTGCCAGCAGTTATAGGGCTAGCGGGATAACCTACAATGAGCAGTTCTTC
TRBV7-9,NA,TRBJ2-7,few,CASSLLNNEQYF,TGTGCCAGCAGCTTACTTAATAACGAGCAGTACTTC
TRBV6-2/TRBV6-3,NA,TRBJ2-7,few,CASSLEISYEQYF,TGTGCCAGCAGTTTGGAGATATCCTACGAGCAGTACTTC
TRBV11-2,NA,TRBJ2-5,NA,CASSSVGGSRETQYF,TGTGCCAGCAGCTCGGTGGGGGGTTCCAGAGAGACCCAGTACTTC
TRBV6-2/TRBV6-3,NA,TRBJ2-7,many,CASDRGGTYEQYF,TGTGCCAGCGACCGAGGGGGGACCTACGAGCAGTACTTC
TRBV7-9,NA,TRBJ2-5,many,CASSLGSAGQETQYF,TGTGCCAGCAGCTTGGGTTCGGCGGGGCAAGAGACCCAGTACTTC
TRBV6-2/TRBV6-3,NA,TRBJ2-2,NA,CASTQGSNTGELSF,TGTGCCAGTACACAGGGATCGAACACCGGGGAGCTGTCTTTT
TRBV29-1,TRBD2,TRBJ2-1,many,CSVTSGPNEQFF,TGCAGCGTGACTAGCGGCCCCAATGAGCAGTTCTTC
TRBV3-1,NA,TRBJ2-1,many,CASSHSLTRDYNEQFF,TGTGCCAGCAGCCACTCTCTAACCCGGGACTACAATGAGCAGTTCTTC
TRBV5-1,NA,TRBJ2-7,NA,CATTDGTDAYEQYF,TGCGCCACAACGGATGGGACCGATGCCTACGAGCAGTACTTC
TRBV7-6,NA,TRBJ1-4,NA,CASSRGDIKYEKLFF,TGTGCCAGCTCCCGGGGGGACATTAAATATGAAAAACTGTTTTTT
TRBV19,NA,TRBJ2-2,many,CASSVYSPGAGELFF,TGTGCCAGTAGTGTCTATAGCCCAGGTGCCGGGGAGCTGTTTTTT
TRBV12-3/TRBV12-4,NA,TRBJ1-5,many,CASSFRGFGQPQHF,TGTGCCAGCAGTTTTCGGGGTTTTGGTCAGCCCCAGCATTTT
TRBV11-3,TRBD2,TRBJ2-3,many,CASSSGSGGDTQYF,TGTGCCAGCAGCTCGGGGTCCGGGGGGGATACGCAGTATTTT
TRBV28,NA,TRBJ2-7,many,CAARDFYEQYF,TGTGCCGCACGGGACTTCTACGAGCAGTACTTC
TRBV7-2,NA,TRBJ1-2,many,CASSLERALDGYTF,TGTGCCAGCAGCTTAGAAAGGGCCCTCGATGGCTACACCTTC
TRBV18,NA,TRBJ2-2,few,CASSPTADTNTGELFF,TGTGCCAGCTCACCGACGGCGGACACGAACACCGGGGAGCTGTTTTTT
TRBV19,NA,TRBJ1-6,NA,CASRPDFAPLHF,TGTGCCAGTAGACCGGACTTTGCACCCCTCCACTTT
TRBV28,TRBD1,TRBJ2-6,NA,CASQQGAASGANVLTF,TGTGCCAGCCAACAGGGGGCGGCCTCTGGGGCCAACGTCCTGACTTTC
TRBV6-5,NA,TRBJ2-5,few,CASSYEGTWGTQYF,TGTGCCAGCAGTTATGAAGGGACATGGGGGACCCAGTACTTC
TRBV20-1,NA,TRBJ1-1,few,CSALIGGMNTEAFF,TGCAGTGCTTTGATTGGCGGGATGAACACTGAAGCTTTCTTT
TRBV18,NA,TRBJ1-1,many,CASSPGTQNTEAFF,TGTGCCAGCTCACCCGGGACACAGAACACTGAAGCTTTCTTT
TRBV9,NA,TRBJ2-3,NA,CASSVGVGVGDTQYF,TGTGCCAGCAGCGTAGGTGTTGGCGTCGGGGATACGCAGTATTTT
TRBV6-1,NA,TRBJ1-1,few,CASYHGERRTEAFF,TGTGCCAGCTATCATGGGGAGCGGCGCACTGAAGCTTTCTTT
TRBV16,TRBD1,TRBJ1-5,NA,CASSRTPTGAQPQHF,TGTGCCAGCAGCCGTACACCTACAGGGGCTCAGCCCCAGCATTTT
TRBV6-1,TRBD2,TRBJ2-2,NA,CASRETQTRLAGFGELFF,TGTGCCAGCAGAGAGACCCAGACCCGACTAGCGGGATTCGGGGAGCTGTTTTTT
TRBV6-2/TRBV6-3,NA,TRBJ2-3,many,CASSYSARGGGTDTQYF,TGTGCCAGCAGTTACTCAGCCAGGGGGGGCGGCACAGATACGCAGTATTTT
TRBV7-9,NA,TRBJ2-1,few,CASSLAGGAEQFF,TGTGCCAGCAGCTTAGCGGGGGGGGCTGAGCAGTTCTTC
TRBV2,NA,TRBJ2-7,many,CASRQVWGPNEQYF,TGTGCCAGCAGACAAGTTTGGGGGCCCAACGAGCAGTACTTC
TRBV12-3/TRBV12-4,NA,TRBJ2-1,many,CASSYSGPNVYEQFF,TGTGCCAGCAGTTATTCCGGGCCTAACGTGTATGAGCAGTTCTTC
TRBV20-1,NA,TRBJ2-1,NA,CSARDRWAGFF,TGCAGTGCTAGAGATCGGTGGGCGGGGTTCTTC
TRBV20-1,NA,TRBJ2-7,many,CSAISSRAYEQYF,TGCAGTGCTATTTCCAGCAGAGCCTACGAGCAGTACTTC
TRBV2,TRBD2,TRBJ2-1,many,CASEEREAHYNEQFF,TGTGCCAGCGAGGAGCGGGAGGCTCACTACAATGAGCAGTTCTTC
TRBV6-5,TRBD2,TRBJ2-1,NA,CASSYERGETQFF,TGTGCCAGCAGTTACGAGCGGGGAGAGACCCAGTTCTTC
TRBV28,NA,TRBJ2-3,many,CASSLSPDTQYF,TGTGCCAGCTCACTATCTCCAGATACGCAGTATTTT
TRBV25-1,NA,TRBJ2-7,few,CASSLAGTSIYEQYF,TGTGCCAGCTCATTAGCAGGAACGTCTATCTACGAGCAGTACTTC
TRBV20-1,TRBD1,TRBJ1-6,NA,CSATDRVYSPLHF,TGCAGTGCCACCGACAGGGTCTATTCACCCCTCCACTTT
TRBV12-3/TRBV12-4,NA,TRBJ1-1,many,CASTPEAFF,TGTGCCAGCACACCTGAAGCTTTCTTT
TRBV20-1,TRBD2,TRBJ2-1,NA,CSARPAGGPFSNGQFF,TGCAGTGCTAGACCAGCGGGAGGCCCTTTTTCCAATGGGCAGTTCTTC
TRBV12-3/TRBV12-4,TRBD1,TRBJ2-1,many,CASRRGTVNYNEQFF,TGTGCCAGCAGAAGGGGGACAGTTAACTACAATGAGCAGTTCTTC